This TCR beta chain was sequenced in a study of blood T cell repertoires in COVID-19 (dated by TCRdb to 2020 to 2021). Notes on the research overall: Samples from collaborators originated in the United States, Italy and Spain and spanned both the acute and convalescent phases of COVID-19. The sample metadata nearly always contained a de-identified subject ID, COVID-19 status, age in years and sex. The prospective study material was composed of cDNA or gDNA derived from T cells, B-cell-depleted T cells, or PBMCs. Where available, HLA class I and class II types were taken from metadata supplied by the sample provider and were not determined by assay-based typing. A freely available public database, intended as a resource for researchers studying the immune response to SARS-CoV-2, is where the repertoires were released. Samples came from the ongoing ImmuneRACE study (first 160 participants) plus 1,254 subjects from 6 global collaborators. The dataset comprised deeply sampled blood TCRbeta repertoires from subjects exposed to, actively infected with, or recovered from COVID-19.

Reading from cysteine to phenylalanine, the CDR3 counts 15 amino acids. Only the CDR3 DNA is retained, 45 bases long and in frame from the first base. CDR1 and CDR2 are drawn from the germline V gene: SGHRS, YFSETQ. V loses 5 bases of germline sequence and J loses 0 bases, and the interval between the two ends is 15 bases. The study at large found these results: The amount of clinical and demographic metadata varied by source and participant and was provided uncurated.

At one collaborating source in Seattle, patients were enrolled during active infection and were followed longitudinally through the course of disease. The collaborating institutions used their own protocols to collect whole blood in K2EDTA tubes. For TCRbeta analysis, collaborators shipped samples as frozen whole blood, isolated PBMCs, or DNA extracted from either of those sample types. Comments on this clone: Its specific antigen is unknown. Per-base quality was not reported, and no clone a single base away is much larger than it.

The immunoSEQ Assay, a bias-controlled multiplex PCR, was used to amplify TCRbeta CDR3 regions from genomic DNA. Concerning the study's data processing: Nucleated cell counts per sample were estimated from amplification of reference gene primers within the assay. To quantify the absolute abundance of each unique TCRbeta CDR3 rearrangement, sequence reads were collapsed and filtered. For each sample, productive Simpson clonality was calculated as the square root of Simpson's diversity index over productive rearrangements. TCRdb's version of the immuneACCESS table is confined to in-frame rearrangements and falls short of the full clone set. An unresolved V gene accounts for under half of the shortfall where checked; the remainder is of unknown origin. For V, J and clone size, that table is used; D and trimming come from the DNA. The sample profile shows about 53,000 clones; roughly 79% of them were found once. Clones ranked in the top ten supply around 22% of the sample.

The sequence was collected from a woman older than 75 with COVID-19, enrolled during active disease. The sequencing input was peripheral blood. The receptor chain draws on TRBV5-1 and TRBJ2-7; TRBD1 might be the D gene, on 6 matching bases. The sequenced DNA: TGCGCCAGCAGACAGGAAGGGACAATCTCCTACGAGCAGTACTTC. Its protein reads: CASRQEGTISYEQYF.